This is a list of T cell receptor beta chains from one sample in a study of sequential checkpoint blockade in melanoma. Clones were read by immunoSEQ multiplex PCR, and TCRdb kept only the in-frame ones, dropping some. Among more than 15,000 clones listed, roughly 73% were seen once. Sequenced material: CD8+ T cells sorted from blood (inferred from file names), taken from a patient given nivolumab and ipilimumab in sequence. Receptor source: a human donor with melanoma. Each CDR3 is given with its conserved first and last residue. D genes are given only for firm matches. Where a row states a size, it is once, few, many or the class of an expanded clone; other rows omit it.

d_call,clone_size,v_call,j_call,cdr3_nt,cdr3_aa
TRBD2,NA,TRBV19,TRBJ2-2,TGTGCCAGCAGGAGGGACTACCAAACCGGGGAGCTGTTTTTT,CASRRDYQTGELFF
TRBD1,NA,TRBV5-1,TRBJ2-1,TGCGCCAGCAGCTTCGCTGGGGGGACAGGGAGGGGAAATGAGCAGTTCTTC,CASSFAGGTGRGNEQFF
NA,NA,TRBV6-1,TRBJ2-2,TGTGCCAGCATTAAGGATTGGGCTGGGGAGCTGTTTTTT,CASIKDWAGELFF
NA,NA,TRBV7-8,TRBJ2-7,TGTGCCAGCAGCTTTACAGCCCAGGGGTTGAGCTCCTACGAGCAGTACTTC,CASSFTAQGLSSYEQYF
NA,NA,TRBV5-1,TRBJ2-1,TGCGCCAGCAGCTTGGCTCAGGGTGTCGTTTACAATGAGCAGTTCTTC,CASSLAQGVVYNEQFF
NA,NA,TRBV27,TRBJ1-1,TGTGCCAGCAGTTTATCGACACGAGCGGACACTGAAGCTTTCTTT,CASSLSTRADTEAFF
NA,NA,TRBV6-1,TRBJ2-7,TGTGCCAGCAGTTATAGGTCTAGCTTCTACGAGCAGTACTTC,CASSYRSSFYEQYF
TRBD2,NA,TRBV29-1,TRBJ2-2,TGCAGCGTTGAAAATCCAGCGGGATACACCGGGGAGCTGTTTTTT,CSVENPAGYTGELFF
TRBD1,NA,TRBV13,TRBJ2-1,TGTGCCAGCAGCTCGACAGGGGTCTCCTACAATGAGCAGTTCTTC,CASSSTGVSYNEQFF
NA,NA,TRBV6-6,TRBJ2-1,TGTGCCAGCAGTTACTCTTCGAGGGCCAGGTACGATGAGCAGTTCTTC,CASSYSSRARYDEQFF
TRBD1,NA,TRBV5-6,TRBJ1-2,TGTGCCAGCAGCTTACGACAGGGTCGATATGGCTACACCTTC,CASSLRQGRYGYTF
TRBD1,NA,TRBV28,TRBJ2-1,TGTGCCAGCAGTTTGTCGGACAGGGTGTCGGATGAGCAGTTCTTC,CASSLSDRVSDEQFF
TRBD2,once,TRBV28,TRBJ2-3,TGTGCCAGCAGTTTAGCGGGGGGGCACACAGATACGCAGTATTTT,CASSLAGGHTDTQYF
NA,NA,TRBV6-5,TRBJ1-5,TGTGCCAGCAGTTATTCAGGACTCATAAATCAGCCCCAGCATTTT,CASSYSGLINQPQHF
TRBD1,few,TRBV11-1,TRBJ2-7,TGTGCCAGCACCCAGGACAGGGGGGAATACGAGCAGTACTTC,CASTQDRGEYEQYF
TRBD1,NA,TRBV2,TRBJ2-2,TGTGCCAAGACAGGGGGTGTCGCGAACACCGGGGAGCTGTTTTTT,CAKTGGVANTGELFF
NA,NA,TRBV27,TRBJ2-7,TGTGCCAGCAGTTTATCTCCAGGGGCCTACGAGCAGTACTTC,CASSLSPGAYEQYF
NA,few,TRBV9,TRBJ1-1,TGTGCCAGCAGCGTAGAGACAGCGAACACTGAAGCTTTCTTT,CASSVETANTEAFF
NA,NA,TRBV19,TRBJ2-6,TGTGCCAGTAGTATAATGGGAGTCGTGACTGGGGCCAACGTCCTGACTTTC,CASSIMGVVTGANVLTF
NA,few,TRBV19,TRBJ1-2,TGTGCCAGTAGTATACTCGGAGGGGAAGGGTATGGCTACACCTTC,CASSILGGEGYGYTF
NA,once,TRBV11-2,TRBJ2-7,TGTGCCAGCAGCTTGCCGGCGGCCGGGGTTGGGTCCTACGAGCAGTACTTC,CASSLPAAGVGSYEQYF
NA,NA,TRBV27,TRBJ2-2,TGTGCCAGCAGTTTTCTAGCCGTCGGCACCGGGGAGCTGTTTTTT,CASSFLAVGTGELFF
TRBD1,once,TRBV5-1,TRBJ2-7,TGCGCCAGCAGCTTTTCCGGGACAGTGTACGAGCAGTACTTC,CASSFSGTVYEQYF
TRBD1,NA,TRBV14,TRBJ2-3,TGTGCCAGCAGCCCAGTAATTGGGGACAGGGTCTGGGGCACAGATACGCAGTATTTT,CASSPVIGDRVWGTDTQYF
TRBD1,NA,TRBV29-1,TRBJ2-2,TGCAGCGTTGAGGCAGGGGGCCTCACCGGGGAGCTGTTTTTT,CSVEAGGLTGELFF
NA,once,TRBV19,TRBJ1-5,TGTGCCAGTTCCTCGGGAGGACGCAATCAGCCCCAGCATTTT,CASSSGGRNQPQHF
TRBD1,NA,TRBV7-6,TRBJ2-1,TGTGCCAGCAGCTTAGGGGGACAGGGTAGCTACAATGAGCAGTTCTTC,CASSLGGQGSYNEQFF
TRBD1,NA,TRBV6-5,TRBJ1-2,TGTGCCAGCAGTTACTCCCAGGGGGCCTATGGCTACACCTTC,CASSYSQGAYGYTF
TRBD1,NA,TRBV19,TRBJ2-1,TGTGCCAGTAGTCCCGACGACAGGGAGACCTACAATGAGCAGTTCTTC,CASSPDDRETYNEQFF
TRBD1,NA,TRBV5-6,TRBJ2-2,TGTGCCAGCAGCTTGGTAGGGCAGGGGGCCGGGGAGCTGTTTTTT,CASSLVGQGAGELFF
TRBD2,NA,TRBV19,TRBJ2-7,TGTGCCAGTAGTATGGGCCTAGCGGGAGTCTACGAGCAGTACTTC,CASSMGLAGVYEQYF
TRBD1,few,TRBV2,TRBJ2-6,TGTGCCGGCAAGACAGGGGGGGGCTTCTCTGGGGCCAACGTCCTGACTTTC,CAGKTGGGFSGANVLTF
NA,few,TRBV19,TRBJ1-4,TGTGCCAGTAGTATGAGGGGGACGACTAATGAAAAACTGTTTTTT,CASSMRGTTNEKLFF
TRBD2,once,TRBV6-5,TRBJ2-7,TGTGCCAGCACCGGGGGGAGGGATTACGAGCAGTACTTC,CASTGGRDYEQYF
NA,NA,TRBV19,TRBJ2-1,TGTGCCAGTAGTATTGGCGGAGTTAGGCAGTTCTTC,CASSIGGVRQFF
TRBD2,NA,TRBV9,TRBJ2-1,TGTGCCAGCAGCGACCCATCGCTCAGCGGGAGTTTAAATGAGCAGTTCTTC,CASSDPSLSGSLNEQFF
TRBD1,few,TRBV2,TRBJ2-2,TGTGCCAGCAGTGAATTGTCTCACAGGGGGCCCGCCGGGGAGCTGTTTTTT,CASSELSHRGPAGELFF
NA,NA,TRBV6-5,TRBJ2-7,TGTGCCAGCAGTTACTCGCTCGACAGTTCCTACGAGCAGTACTTC,CASSYSLDSSYEQYF
TRBD1,NA,TRBV5-4,TRBJ2-7,TGTGCCAGCAGCTTGGTACAGGGGCTCTCCTACGAGCAGTACTTC,CASSLVQGLSYEQYF
NA,few,TRBV28,TRBJ2-7,TGTGCCAGCACCGGCGGATTTTCCTGGAGCCCCTACGAGCAGTACTTC,CASTGGFSWSPYEQYF
NA,few,TRBV21-1,TRBJ2-7,TGTGCCAGCAGCAACCGTAGCGGGAGCCCCCACGAGCAGTACTTC,CASSNRSGSPHEQYF
NA,NA,TRBV5-6,TRBJ1-2,TGTGCCAGCACCCTGAACTTAGGGGCGAAGGACTATGGCTACACCTTC,CASTLNLGAKDYGYTF
NA,NA,TRBV27,TRBJ1-4,TGTGCCAGCAGACCATCCACCCAGGGATTAGGTGAAAAACTGTTTTTT,CASRPSTQGLGEKLFF
NA,few,TRBV9,TRBJ2-3,TGTGCCAGCAGCGTAGCCCCTCAGGAATCGCCAGATACGCAGTATTTT,CASSVAPQESPDTQYF
NA,few,TRBV29-1,TRBJ2-7,TGCAGCGTCGGGGGTGCCGCCTACGAGCAGTACTTC,CSVGGAAYEQYF
TRBD2,NA,TRBV9,TRBJ2-7,TGTGCCAGCAGCGTATCGTCGGCTAGCGGGATGCAGGGCGAGCAGTACTTC,CASSVSSASGMQGEQYF
TRBD2,NA,TRBV28,TRBJ2-7,TGTGCCAGCAGTTTATTAACTAGCGGGCTGGGGTCCTACGAGCAGTACTTC,CASSLLTSGLGSYEQYF
NA,NA,TRBV4-3,TRBJ2-1,TGCGCCAGCAGCCAAGAGACGATTAAGTCGGGCTCCTACAATGAGCAGTTCTTC,CASSQETIKSGSYNEQFF
TRBD2,NA,TRBV6-5,TRBJ2-1,TGTGCCAGCAGTTACAAGCGGGAGGCCGATGAGCAGTTCTTC,CASSYKREADEQFF
NA,NA,TRBV28,TRBJ2-5,TGTGCCAGCAGTTTCGGTTTAGGACTGGAGCAGTACTTC,CASSFGLGLEQYF
NA,NA,TRBV5-6,TRBJ1-2,TGTGCCAGCAGCCCGGGAGGGAGTGGCTACACCTTC,CASSPGGSGYTF
NA,NA,TRBV27,TRBJ1-5,TGTGCCAGCAGCCCCCTTTCTTATCGGGGCAATCAGCCCCAGCATTTT,CASSPLSYRGNQPQHF
NA,NA,TRBV11-2,TRBJ2-2,TGTGCCAGCAGCTTAGGGCTCCCCGGGGAGCTGTTTTTT,CASSLGLPGELFF
TRBD1,NA,TRBV27,TRBJ1-4,TGTGCCAGCAGTTTCAGACCGGGACAGGGGGTAGAAAAACTGTTTTTT,CASSFRPGQGVEKLFF
NA,NA,TRBV19,TRBJ1-4,TGTGCCAGTAAGGGGTTGGCTAATGAAAAACTGTTTTTT,CASKGLANEKLFF
NA,NA,TRBV4-1,TRBJ2-3,TGCGCCAGCAGCCAAGACGAGGGATCCACAGATACGCAGTATTTT,CASSQDEGSTDTQYF